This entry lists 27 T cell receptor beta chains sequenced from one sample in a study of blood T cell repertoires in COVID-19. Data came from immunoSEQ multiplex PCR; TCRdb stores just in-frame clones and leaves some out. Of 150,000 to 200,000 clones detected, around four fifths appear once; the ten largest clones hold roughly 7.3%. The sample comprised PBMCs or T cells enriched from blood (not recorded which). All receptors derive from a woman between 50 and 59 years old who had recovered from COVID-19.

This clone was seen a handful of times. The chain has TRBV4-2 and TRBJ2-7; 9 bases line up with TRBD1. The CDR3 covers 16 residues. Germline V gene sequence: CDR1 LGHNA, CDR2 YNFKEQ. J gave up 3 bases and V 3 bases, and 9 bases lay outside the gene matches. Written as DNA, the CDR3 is TGTGCCAGCAGCCAGGAAACCGGGACAGGGATCTACGAGCAGTACTTC. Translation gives CASSQETGTGIYEQYF.

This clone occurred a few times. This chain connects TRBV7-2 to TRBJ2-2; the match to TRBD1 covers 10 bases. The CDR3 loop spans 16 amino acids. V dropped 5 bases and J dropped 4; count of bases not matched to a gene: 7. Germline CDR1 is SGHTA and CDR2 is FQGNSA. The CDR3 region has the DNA TGTGCCAGCAGCATGACAGGGGGCTCGGGCACCGGGGAGCTGTTTTTT. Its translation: CASSMTGGSGTGELFF.

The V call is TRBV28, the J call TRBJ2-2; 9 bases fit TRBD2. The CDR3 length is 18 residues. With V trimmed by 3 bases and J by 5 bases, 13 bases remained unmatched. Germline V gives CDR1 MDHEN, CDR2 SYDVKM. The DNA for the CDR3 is TGTGCCAGCAGTTTGGGAGACGTAGCGGGAGTTTTTACCGGGGAGCTGTTTTTT. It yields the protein CASSLGDVAGVFTGELFF.

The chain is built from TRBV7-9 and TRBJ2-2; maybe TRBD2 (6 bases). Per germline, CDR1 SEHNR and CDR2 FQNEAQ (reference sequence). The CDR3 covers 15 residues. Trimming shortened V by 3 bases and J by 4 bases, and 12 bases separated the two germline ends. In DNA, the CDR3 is TGTGCCAGCAGCTTTGGGGACTCAATCACCGGGGAGCTGTTTTTT. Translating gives CASSFGDSITGELFF.

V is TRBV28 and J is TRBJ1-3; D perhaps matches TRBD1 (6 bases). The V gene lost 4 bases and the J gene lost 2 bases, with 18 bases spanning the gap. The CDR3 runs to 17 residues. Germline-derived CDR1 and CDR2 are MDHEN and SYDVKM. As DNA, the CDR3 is TGTGCCAGCAGTTCTTACCCGGACAGTGCGCCTGGAAACACCATATATTTT. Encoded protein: CASSSYPDSAPGNTIYF.

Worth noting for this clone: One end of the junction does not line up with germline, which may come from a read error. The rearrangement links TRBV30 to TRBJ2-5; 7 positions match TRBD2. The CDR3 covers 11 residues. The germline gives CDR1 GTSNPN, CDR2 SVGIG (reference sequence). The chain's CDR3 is CASGEQETQYF. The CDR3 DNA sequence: TGCGCTAGCGGAGAACAAGAGACCCAGTACTTC.

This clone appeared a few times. CDR3 DNA: TGTGCCAGCAGTACTCAGGGGTTGAATCAGCCCCAGCATTTT. Translation gives CASSTQGLNQPQHF. The chain recombines TRBV27 with TRBJ1-5; D perhaps matches TRBD1 (6 bases). This CDR3 has 14 residues. Deletions cut 5 bases from V and 4 bases from J, with 12 bases between. Germline V gene lookup returns CDR1 MNHEY and CDR2 SMNVEV (reference sequence).

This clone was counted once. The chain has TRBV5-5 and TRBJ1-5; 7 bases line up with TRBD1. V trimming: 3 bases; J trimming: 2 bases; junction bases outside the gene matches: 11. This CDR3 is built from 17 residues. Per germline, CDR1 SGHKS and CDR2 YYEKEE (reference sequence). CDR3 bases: TGTGCCAGCAGCTGGGGGACAGCCTCTAGCGGCAATCAGCCCCAGCATTTT. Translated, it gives CASSWGTASSGNQPQHF.

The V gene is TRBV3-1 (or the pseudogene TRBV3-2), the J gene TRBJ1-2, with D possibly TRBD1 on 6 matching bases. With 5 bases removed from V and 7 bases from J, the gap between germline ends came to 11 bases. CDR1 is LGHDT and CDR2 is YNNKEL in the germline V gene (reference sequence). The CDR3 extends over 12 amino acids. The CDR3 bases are TGTGCCAGCAGCAATACAGGGTTTGGCTACACCTTC. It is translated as CASSNTGFGYTF.

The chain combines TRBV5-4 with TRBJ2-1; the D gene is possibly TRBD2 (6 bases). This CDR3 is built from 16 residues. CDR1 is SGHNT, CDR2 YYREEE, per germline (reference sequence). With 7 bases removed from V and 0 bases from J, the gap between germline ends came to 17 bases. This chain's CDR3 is CASLLRDSSSYNEQFF. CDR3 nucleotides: TGTGCCAGCCTACTCCGGGACTCAAGCTCCTACAATGAGCAGTTCTTC.

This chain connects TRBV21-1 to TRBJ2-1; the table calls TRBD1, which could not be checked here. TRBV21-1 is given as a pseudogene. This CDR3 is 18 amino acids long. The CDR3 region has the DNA TGTGCCAGCAGCAAAGCGGGGGACAGGGGGCGCATCGGCAATGAGCAGTTCTTC. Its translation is CASSKAGDRGRIGNEQFF.

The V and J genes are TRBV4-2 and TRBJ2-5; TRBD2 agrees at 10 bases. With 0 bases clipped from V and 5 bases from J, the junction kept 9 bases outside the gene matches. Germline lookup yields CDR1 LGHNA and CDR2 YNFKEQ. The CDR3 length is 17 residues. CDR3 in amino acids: CASSQELIAGGAETQYF. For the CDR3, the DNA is TGTGCCAGCAGCCAAGAACTAATAGCGGGAGGAGCGGAGACCCAGTACTTC.

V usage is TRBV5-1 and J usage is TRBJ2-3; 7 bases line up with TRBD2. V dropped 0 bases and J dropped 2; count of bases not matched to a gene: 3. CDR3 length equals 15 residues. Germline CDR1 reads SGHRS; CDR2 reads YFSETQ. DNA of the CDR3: TGCGCCAGCAGCTTGGCAGCGGGGAACACAGATACGCAGTATTTT. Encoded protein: CASSLAAGNTDTQYF.

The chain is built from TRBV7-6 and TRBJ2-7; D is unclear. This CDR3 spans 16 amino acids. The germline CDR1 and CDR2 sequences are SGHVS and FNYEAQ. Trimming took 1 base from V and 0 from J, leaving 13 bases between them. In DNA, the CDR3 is TGTGCCAGCAGCTTAGGCTTGGCAGGTACCTCCTACGAGCAGTACTTC. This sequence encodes CASSLGLAGTSYEQYF. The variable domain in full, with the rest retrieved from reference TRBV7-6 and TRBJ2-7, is GAGVSQSPRYKVTKRGQDVALRCDPISGHVSLYWYRQALGQGPEFLTYFNYEAQQDKSGLPNDRFSAERPEGSISTLTIQRTEQRDSAMYRCASSLGLAGTSYEQYFGPGTRLTVT.

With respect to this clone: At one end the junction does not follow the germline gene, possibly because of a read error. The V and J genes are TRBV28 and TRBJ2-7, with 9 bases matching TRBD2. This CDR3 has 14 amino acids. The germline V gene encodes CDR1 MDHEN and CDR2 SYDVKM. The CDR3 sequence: CASSTQSGVAGELF. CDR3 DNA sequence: TGTGCCAGCAGTACCCAGAGTGGGGTAGCGGGAGAGCTGTTC.

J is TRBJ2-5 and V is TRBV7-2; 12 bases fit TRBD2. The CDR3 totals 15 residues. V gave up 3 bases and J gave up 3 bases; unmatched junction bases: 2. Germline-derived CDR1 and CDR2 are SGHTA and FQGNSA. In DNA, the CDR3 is TGTGCCAGCAGCTTCCGGACTAGCGGGAAAGAGACCCAGTACTTC. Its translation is CASSFRTSGKETQYF.

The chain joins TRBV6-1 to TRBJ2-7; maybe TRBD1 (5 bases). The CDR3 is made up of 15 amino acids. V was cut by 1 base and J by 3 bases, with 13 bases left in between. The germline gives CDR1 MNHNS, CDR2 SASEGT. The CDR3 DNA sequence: TGTGCCAGCAGTGAAGTTATAGGGGTCTACTACGAGCAGTACTTC. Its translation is CASSEVIGVYYEQYF.

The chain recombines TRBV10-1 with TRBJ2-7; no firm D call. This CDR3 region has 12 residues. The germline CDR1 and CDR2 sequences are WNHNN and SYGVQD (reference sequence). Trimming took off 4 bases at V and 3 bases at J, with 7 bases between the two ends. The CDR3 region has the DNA TGCGCCAGCAGTGGACTGTACTACGAGCAGTACTTC. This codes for CASSGLYYEQYF.

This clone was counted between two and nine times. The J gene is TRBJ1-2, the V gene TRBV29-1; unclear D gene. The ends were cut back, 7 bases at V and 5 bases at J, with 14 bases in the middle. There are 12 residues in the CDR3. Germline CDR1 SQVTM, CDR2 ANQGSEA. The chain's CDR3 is CSASLGGYGYTF. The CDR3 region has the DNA TGCAGCGCATCCTTAGGAGGATATGGCTACACCTTC.

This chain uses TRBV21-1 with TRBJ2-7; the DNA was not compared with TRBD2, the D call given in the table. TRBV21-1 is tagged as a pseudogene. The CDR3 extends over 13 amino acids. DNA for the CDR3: TGTGCCAGCGTCAACCGCAGGGAGGACGAGCAGTACTTC. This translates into CASVNRREDEQYF.

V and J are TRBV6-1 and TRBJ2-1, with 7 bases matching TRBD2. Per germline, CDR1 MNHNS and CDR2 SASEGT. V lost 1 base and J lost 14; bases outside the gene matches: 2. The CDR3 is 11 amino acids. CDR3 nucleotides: TGTGCCAGCAGTGAAGATGGGGGGGAGTTCTTC. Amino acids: CASSEDGGEFF.

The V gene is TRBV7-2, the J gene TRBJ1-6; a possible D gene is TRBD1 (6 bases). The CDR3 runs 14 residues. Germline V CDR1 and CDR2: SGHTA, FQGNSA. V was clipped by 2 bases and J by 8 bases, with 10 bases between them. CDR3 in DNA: TGTGCCAGCAGCTTACGGGGGGCGGATTCACCCCTCCACTTT. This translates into CASSLRGADSPLHF. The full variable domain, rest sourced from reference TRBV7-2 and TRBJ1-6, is GAGVSQSPSNKVTEKGKDVELRCDPISGHTALYWYRQSLGQGLEFLIYFQGNSAPDKSGLPSDRFSAERTGGSVSTLTIQRTQQEDSAVYLCASSLRGADSPLHFGNGTRLTVT.

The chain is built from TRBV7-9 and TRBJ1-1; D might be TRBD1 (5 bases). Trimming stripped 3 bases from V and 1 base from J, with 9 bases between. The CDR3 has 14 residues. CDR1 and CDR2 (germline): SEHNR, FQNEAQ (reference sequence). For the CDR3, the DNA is TGTGCCAGCAGCTTCCCGCAGGGGAACACTGAAGCTTTCTTT. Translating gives CASSFPQGNTEAFF.

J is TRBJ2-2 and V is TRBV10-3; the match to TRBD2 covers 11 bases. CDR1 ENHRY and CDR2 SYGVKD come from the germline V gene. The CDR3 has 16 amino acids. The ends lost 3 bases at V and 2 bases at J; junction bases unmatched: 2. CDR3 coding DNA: TGTGCCATCAGTGAAGGGACTAGCGGTAACACCGGGGAGCTGTTTTTT. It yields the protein CAISEGTSGNTGELFF.

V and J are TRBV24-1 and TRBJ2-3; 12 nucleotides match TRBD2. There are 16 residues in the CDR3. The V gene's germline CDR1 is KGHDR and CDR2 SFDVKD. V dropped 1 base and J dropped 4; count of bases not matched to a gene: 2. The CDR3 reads CATSDFTSGRSDTQYF. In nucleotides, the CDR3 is TGTGCCACCAGTGATTTTACTAGCGGGAGGTCAGATACGCAGTATTTT.

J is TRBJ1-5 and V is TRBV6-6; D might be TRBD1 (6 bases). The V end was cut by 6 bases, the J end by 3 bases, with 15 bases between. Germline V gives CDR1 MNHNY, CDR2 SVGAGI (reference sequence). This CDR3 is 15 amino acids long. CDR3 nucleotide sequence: TGTGCCAGCAGATCAACTCGGACAGACAATCAGCCCCAGCATTTT. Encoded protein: CASRSTRTDNQPQHF.

CDR3 loop: CASSQGSGLETQYF. In DNA, the CDR3 is TGTGCCAGCAGCCAAGGGTCAGGTTTAGAGACCCAGTACTTC. The rearrangement links TRBV4-2 to TRBJ2-5; D remains ambiguous. V was pared by 1 base and J by 4 bases, with 10 bases between. From germline, CDR1 is LGHNA and CDR2 YNFKEQ. The CDR3 contains 14 residues.